This TCR beta chain was identified in a study of blood T cell repertoires in COVID-19. Looking at the study overall: The origin of the acute and convalescent COVID-19 samples was the United States, Italy and Spain.

In this sample, this clone turned up a few times. The age range of participants was about 18 to 100 years, with residence in approximately 25 US areas. Each recovered donor of Cohort 3 presented with two negative PCRs, clearance, or symptom resolution. Per the original data handling: From reference gene primer amplification, estimates of nucleated cell counts were derived. Generated by immunoSEQ multiplex PCR, the TCRdb table keeps only in-frame clones and is missing some. Clonal size and the V and J genes are those of that table, whereas D and trimming came from the DNA. There are 200,000 to 250,000 clones in the sample; approximately 90% occur only once, and about 4% lies in the top ten. There are 14 residues in the CDR3. Trimming shortened V by 8 bases and J by 5 bases, and 18 bases separated the two germline ends. Germline assignment: CDR1 LNHDA and CDR2 SQIVND (reference sequence).

The genes are TRBV19 and TRBJ2-5, with D possibly TRBD2 on 6 matching bases. The sequence was obtained from a woman aged 30 to 39 who had recovered from COVID-19. Sequencing was carried out using PBMCs or T cells enriched from blood (not recorded which). Here the CDR3 DNA reads TGTGCCAGTGGGCCGGGAGAGAGTCTTGAGACCCAGTACTTC. This codes for CASGPGESLETQYF. The entire variable domain, with the rest obtained from reference TRBV19 and TRBJ2-5, is as follows: DGGITQSPKYLFRKEGQNVTLSCEQNLNHDAMYWYRQDPGQGLRLIYYSQIVNDFQKGDIAEGYSVSREKKESFPLTVTSAQKNPTAFYLCASGPGESLETQYFGPGTRLLVL.